This TCR beta chain was identified in a study of cytomegalovirus exposure and HLA in healthy donors (dated by TCRdb to about 2017). Describing the broader study: An earlier analysis of roughly 610 of the donors reported 250 to 300 Gb of sequence data and 117 million unique TCR beta sequences obtained from around 170 million T cells. An early release that covered approximately 600 HLA-typed donors contained around 300 gigabases of sequencing data and about 84 million unique TCR sequences. Of the 350 to 450 genotyped donors, roughly 80% were placed in the genetic ancestry cluster associated with self-reported Caucasian donors. The study was designed to test whether signatures of past pathogen exposure could be identified by cataloging public T cell receptors. The study profiled the T cell repertoires of under 700 subjects by immunosequencing and related them to cytomegalovirus serostatus. A separate validation cohort of roughly 110 different subjects was used in addition to the 666-subject first cohort. High-throughput TCR immunosequencing, statistical association of individual TCRs with disease status, and machine learning were combined to predict cytomegalovirus infection status. In a later analysis, previously published TCR beta repertoires from several hundred donors were re-analyzed and high-resolution HLA genotyping was added so that TCR occurrence patterns could be studied. Rather than using new phenotypic data, the later analysis identified candidate immune exposures from TCR beta sequences and from how often those sequences occurred across donors. An earlier analysis of about 600 of the donors used high-throughput TCR beta sequencing to judge whether each TCR beta V gene segment behaved as functional or pseudogenic. Donor age, sex, ethnicity and CMV serostatus were compiled together with the repertoire data. In a later genetic analysis, genome-wide SNP genotypes for about three fifths of the 666 donors were used, and that subset was treated as a discovery cohort. Every discovery cohort repertoire had been produced on one sequencing platform. Both class I and class II loci were covered by HLA typing, at four-digit resolution. The number of donors typed differed by locus, with 629-630 for A, B, C, DRB1 and DQB1, roughly 550 for DQA1, 600 to 610 for DPA1, and some 440 for DPB1. Roughly 5 DR-DQ haplotypes were treated as single units for association and clustering because of strong linkage in the cohort. Among around 400 genotyped donors of the cohort, an average of approximately 240,000 unique TCR beta nucleotide sequences was sequenced per donor, of which 15% to 20% were non-productive.

Libraries were made using the immunoSEQ multiplex PCR assay. For the multiplex PCR, a mixture combining 60 forward primers for TCR Vbeta segments and 13 reverse primers for TCR Jbeta segments was used. Amplification of the CDR3 region of rearranged TCR beta genes was performed with a multiplex PCR assay on genomic DNA. Amplified TCR beta libraries were sequenced as 87-base-pair reads on the Illumina HiSeq System. As for the authors' bioinformatics: In a later analysis, about 80 million unique TCR beta chains were counted across the 500 to 850 repertoires, and about 10 million of these chains were shared by at least two donors. Raw reads were error-corrected and collapsed into unique sequences by a nearest-neighbor algorithm in which closely related sequences were merged to remove PCR and sequencing errors. CDR3 sequences were aligned to IMGT reference sequences to assign V, D and J gene segments. For a sequence to be retained, a match of at least six nucleotides was required to both a V gene segment and a J gene segment. A rearrangement counted as productive if the CDR3 had no stop codons and remained in frame with V and J, and every other rearrangement counted as non-productive. Following IMGT convention, CDR3 was defined as the stretch from the second conserved V-encoded cysteine to the conserved J-encoded phenylalanine. In an earlier analysis of more than 550 of the donors, sequences lacking an unambiguous match to a single V gene segment were excluded. In an earlier analysis of some 590 of the donors, a V segment was called functional when productive rearrangements were above 56.7%, and segregating when the standard deviation between donors exceeded 5%. A statistical classification framework was built for diagnosing cytomegalovirus status from the catalog of TCR beta chain sequences. V and J gene assignment, in a later analysis, came from comparing TCR nucleotide sequences with IMGT/GENE-DB human TR gene sequences. In a later analysis, CDR3 sequences and most-parsimonious VDJ recombination scenarios were assigned using the TCRdist pipeline. In a later analysis, each TCR beta chain was defined by its CDR3 amino acid sequence together with its V-gene family, and reads without a unique V-gene family were excluded. In a later analysis, 500 to 700 highly shared, low-generation-probability nucleotide sequences were removed to address suspected cross-contamination and a sequencing artifact. A later analysis calculated a clonal expansion index for each public chain from normalized within-repertoire ranks of inferred template counts. A later analysis computed generation probabilities with a VDJ recombination model fitted to out-of-frame rearrangements, and checked the results against IGoR. In a later analysis, hypergeometric tests were used to score TCR-TCR, TCR-HLA and TCR-CMV co-occurrence, with a repertoire-size bias correction applied to TCR pairs. In a later analysis, false discovery rates were estimated by permuting HLA or CMV assignments 20 times. In a later analysis, co-occurring TCRs were grouped using DBSCAN, with TCRdist sequence similarity added in when clustering inside HLA-allele-positive subsets. Repertoires with fewer than 30,000 or more than 120,000 public chains were left out of co-occurrence clustering, as were several repertoires with anomalous nucleotide sharing. Held by TCRdb, this immuneACCESS table contains in-frame sequences only and omits some clones. Under half of the omission traces to an unresolved V gene where checked; the cause of the rest is unknown. D and trimming were read from the DNA, whereas the V and J calls and clone size are those reported in that table. The sample table lists about 82,000 clones, about 80% of them with a count of one. 3.3% of the sample comes from the top ten.

V is cut by 3 bases and J by 3 bases, and the space between the germline ends is 20 bases. Reading the germline V gene gives CDR1 SGDLS and CDR2 YYNGEE. There are 17 amino acids in the CDR3, from cysteine to phenylalanine inclusive. Just the 51-base CDR3 DNA is kept, in frame starting at base 1. The paper's findings and limits, for the study overall: In a later analysis, HLA-associated TCR beta chains were found to be more clonally expanded and to have lower generation probabilities than equally common non-associated chains. Compared with the approximately 720-donor mean, donors in an Asian-associated ancestry cluster had fewer N-insertions in productive TCRs, according to a later genetic analysis. In this cohort, only TCR beta chains were sequenced, and detectable features were limited by the absence of alpha or paired-chain data. A later genetic analysis associated a missense DCLRE1C variant with V-gene and J-gene trimming of TCR beta chains, and an independent cohort replicated the association. Several of the top co-occurrence clusters appeared to be linked to parvovirus B19, influenza, CMV and Epstein-Barr virus, according to a later analysis. Linkage disequilibrium might explain the correlated functional status among segregating V segments, but an unknown experimental factor could not be ruled out. According to a later analysis, TCR association rates differed among HLA loci, with DRB1 alleles showing the most associated TCRs and HLA-C alleles showing the fewest. The classifier was reported to diagnose cytomegalovirus status with high specificity and sensitivity in both the original cohort and the validation cohort. A further reported finding was that TCR beta sequences accurately predicted the HLA-A and HLA-B alleles for most subjects in the first cohort. Most CMV-associated TCR beta chains appeared to be HLA-restricted in a later analysis, and the HLA associations seemed to be driven largely by CMV exposure. HLA typing was unavailable for some donors at each locus, so association tests used only the typed subset. The earlier analysis of around 600 of the donors excluded 15 to 20 rarely observed V segments, including chromosome 9 orphons, because counts were too low. CMV serostatus was the only immune exposure information available for the cohort. Because the 87-base-pair reads could not distinguish some IMGT-functional V segments, including TRBV6-2 and TRBV6-3, those segments were excluded. Most TCR sequences were observed very rarely across donors, whereas some public TCRs were present in many individuals. When HLA alleles, especially DR and DQ, strongly co-occurred, TCR associations were difficult to assign to individual alleles. Roughly uniform sequencing depth across donors was assumed in presence/absence analyses, although this assumption may not hold. The authors suggested that the approach could potentially be extended to other disease states and immunological phenotypes. A later analysis associated 16,951 TCR beta sequences with specific HLA alleles at a false discovery rate of 0.05. An earlier analysis of some 590 of the donors showed that most TCR beta V segments appeared in productive rearrangements either about 87% or about 30% of the time, which broadly matched IMGT annotations. In the study, about 150 TCR beta chains were listed as associated with cytomegalovirus. The sequencing pipeline was judged likely to have produced a cluster of highly shared sequence variants as a technical artifact. In vitro tests confirmed that three of the cytomegalovirus-associated TCR beta chains recognize cytomegalovirus antigens.

A word on this clone: No antigen is known for it. No base quality information exists; no much larger clone differs at one position.

The cohort comprised 666 healthy bone marrow donors. Cohort members were all nominally healthy when sampled, although unrecorded immune exposures were likely present. The donor tested CMV seronegative, placing the donor among the 350 to 400 seronegative members of the cohort. Each donor provided a peripheral blood sample, and peripheral blood mononuclear cells were used for TCR beta sequencing. Genomic DNA extraction from the blood cell samples was performed with the Qiagen DNeasy Blood Extraction Kit. Recombination linked TRBV9 to TRBJ2-3; possibly the D gene is TRBD2, per 6 matching bases. Sequenced input: PBMCs. The receptor was derived from a man aged 50-60 years in good health and CMV-seronegative. CDR3 protein: CASSADPGLLKTDTQYF. In nucleotides, the sequence is TGTGCCAGCAGCGCTGACCCGGGACTCCTAAAAACAGATACGCAGTATTTT.